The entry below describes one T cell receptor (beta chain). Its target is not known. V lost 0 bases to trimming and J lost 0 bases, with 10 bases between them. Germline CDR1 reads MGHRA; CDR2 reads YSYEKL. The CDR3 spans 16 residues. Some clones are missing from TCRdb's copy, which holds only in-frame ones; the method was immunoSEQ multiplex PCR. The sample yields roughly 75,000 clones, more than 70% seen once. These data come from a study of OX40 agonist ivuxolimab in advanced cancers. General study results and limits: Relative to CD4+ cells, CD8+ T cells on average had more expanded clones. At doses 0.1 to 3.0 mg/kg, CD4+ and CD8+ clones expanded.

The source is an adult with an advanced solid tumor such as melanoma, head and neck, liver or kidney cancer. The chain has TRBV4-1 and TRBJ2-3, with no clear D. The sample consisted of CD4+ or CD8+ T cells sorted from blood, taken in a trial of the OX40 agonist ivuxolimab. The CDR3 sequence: CASSQEFGSSTDTQYF. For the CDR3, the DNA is TGCGCCAGCAGCCAAGAATTCGGATCAAGCACAGATACGCAGTATTTT.